Below are 29 T cell receptor beta chains sequenced from a single sample in a study of cytomegalovirus exposure and HLA in healthy donors. Use of 60 Vbeta and 13 Jbeta primers characterized the PCR. Data came from immunoSEQ multiplex PCR; TCRdb stores just in-frame clones and leaves some out. The data show roughly 120,000 clones, 70% to 85% seen once. Sequenced input: PBMCs. Receptors were obtained from a woman between 45 and 65 years old in good health and CMV-seropositive.

This clone was detected a few times. This chain links TRBV18 with TRBJ2-6; a possible D gene is TRBD1 (6 bases). Germline CDR1 and CDR2: KGHSH and LQKENI. The CDR3 length is 16 residues. Trimming removed 4 bases at V and 1 base at J, with 11 bases between. The CDR3 loop reads CASSLQGFSGANVLTF. CDR3 in DNA: TGTGCCAGCTCACTACAGGGCTTTTCTGGGGCCAACGTCCTGACTTTC.

This clone was detected a few times. This chain joins TRBV28 and TRBJ1-4; 8 nucleotides match TRBD1. V lost 6 bases, J lost 3 bases, and 12 bases stayed unmatched. The CDR3 is made up of 17 amino acids. Germline V gene data show CDR1 as MDHEN and CDR2 as SYDVKM. CDR3 residues: CASSIAGRDRSNEKLFF. For the CDR3, the DNA is TGTGCCAGCAGCATAGCCGGCCGGGACAGGTCTAATGAAAAACTGTTTTTT.

In DNA form, the CDR3 reads TGTGCCAGCAGTTTTAACAGCCGCATAGAGCCCCAGCATTTT. It yields the protein CASSFNSRIEPQHF. This chain uses TRBV27 with TRBJ1-5; no definite D call. With 3 bases removed from V and 8 bases from J, the gap between germline ends came to 14 bases. In germline, CDR1 is MNHEY, CDR2 SMNVEV (reference sequence). This CDR3 region has 14 residues.

The chain combines TRBV6-6 with TRBJ1-1; D unresolved. The CDR3 is made up of 14 amino acids. V was trimmed by 2 bases and J by 6 bases, leaving 13 bases between them. Germline CDR1 reads MNHNY; CDR2 reads SVGAGI (reference sequence). The CDR3 loop reads CASSYRPLEAEAFF. The CDR3 DNA reads as TGTGCCAGCAGTTACCGTCCTCTGGAGGCTGAAGCTTTCTTT.

The V call is TRBV29-1, the J call TRBJ1-1, with D perhaps matching TRBD1 (6 bases). Germline V gives CDR1 SQVTM, CDR2 ANQGSEA. CDR3 length: 12 amino acids. V lost 6 bases, J lost 0 bases, and 8 bases lay in between. The CDR3 coding sequence is TGCAGCGTCTGGACAGTGAACACTGAAGCTTTCTTT. Amino acids: CSVWTVNTEAFF.

The J gene is TRBJ1-2, the V gene TRBV15; the D is unclear. Germline-derived CDR1 and CDR2 are LNHNV and YYDKDF (reference sequence). The CDR3 length is 15 residues. Trimming stripped 1 base from V and 11 bases from J, with 20 bases between. The CDR3 sequence: CATSRAAGVRYEYTF. The CDR3 DNA is TGTGCCACCAGCAGAGCGGCAGGCGTTCGGTATGAGTACACCTTC.

This chain joins TRBV6-1 and TRBJ1-4; D gene unclear. There are 15 residues in the CDR3. Germline assignment: CDR1 MNHNS and CDR2 SASEGT. With 2 bases removed from V and 4 bases from J, the gap between germline ends came to 11 bases. CDR3 nucleotide sequence: TGTGCCAGCAGTGAAATGGGAGGGCTTAATGAAAAACTGTTTTTT. It codes for CASSEMGGLNEKLFF.

The rearrangement joins TRBV28 to TRBJ1-1; 7 bases line up with TRBD1. CDR3 length: 12 residues. Looked up from germline, CDR1 is MDHEN and CDR2 is SYDVKM. The V gene end was trimmed by 10 bases and the J gene end by 2 bases; junction bases not matched to a gene: 4. In nucleotides, the CDR3 is TGTGCCACTGGGACAGTAAACACTGAAGCTTTCTTT. It yields the protein CATGTVNTEAFF.

DNA of the CDR3: TGTGCCAGTAGTATGGGGCAGAATGGCTACACCTTC. As protein: CASSMGQNGYTF. This chain links TRBV19 with TRBJ1-2, with a possible D match to TRBD1 (5 bases). The ends were cut back, 3 bases at V and 6 bases at J, with 8 bases in the middle. The CDR3 covers 12 residues. Germline-derived CDR1 and CDR2 are LNHDA and SQIVND (reference sequence).

J is TRBJ2-5 and V is TRBV5-1; 7 bases fit TRBD1. J lost 5 bases, V lost 5 bases, and 15 bases had no gene match. This CDR3 has 16 amino acids. Looked up from germline, CDR1 is SGHRS and CDR2 is YFSETQ. This CDR3 is CASSRNPQEQGETQYF. The CDR3, as DNA: TGCGCCAGCAGTCGTAACCCTCAGGAACAGGGGGAGACCCAGTACTTC.

The chain joins TRBV30 to TRBJ1-1; 7 bases match TRBD1. V gave up 4 bases and J gave up 0 bases; unmatched junction bases: 5. This CDR3 is built from 14 residues. CDR1 and CDR2 from the germline V gene are GTSNPN and SVGIG (reference sequence). The CDR3, as DNA: TGTGCCTGGAATGGGGACAGCATGAACACTGAAGCTTTCTTT. Residues: CAWNGDSMNTEAFF.

V and J are TRBV30 and TRBJ1-1; no reliable D call. Germline CDR1 and CDR2: GTSNPN and SVGIG (reference sequence). The CDR3 sequence is 13 residues long. The V end lost 0 bases, the J end lost 1 base, and 6 bases lay between the germline ends. The DNA for the CDR3 is TGTGCCTGGAGTGTGGGAGAGAACACTGAAGCTTTCTTT. The encoded protein is CAWSVGENTEAFF.

The CDR3, as DNA: TGTGCCAGCAGCTTAGGGGCTAGCGTCCCATACGAGCAGTACTTC. Protein product: CASSLGASVPYEQYF. The V call is TRBV7-2, the J call TRBJ2-7, with D possibly matching TRBD2 (6 bases). Germline CDR1 and CDR2: SGHTA and FQGNSA. This CDR3 is 15 amino acids long. The V end lost 1 base, the J end lost 4 bases, and 14 bases lay between the germline ends.

The chain carries TRBV10-3 and TRBJ2-5, with a tentative D call TRBD1 (6 bases). This CDR3 has 14 amino acids. V lost 3 bases, J lost 2 bases, and 10 bases lay in between. Germline-derived CDR1 and CDR2 are ENHRY and SYGVKD. CDR3 residues: CAISDGTRQETQYF. The CDR3 DNA sequence: TGTGCCATCAGTGACGGGACAAGACAAGAGACCCAGTACTTC.

The gene calls are TRBV4-1 and TRBJ2-7; D is ambiguous. The CDR3 runs 13 residues. The ends were cut back, 1 base at V and 6 bases at J, with 10 bases in the middle. CDR1 is MGHRA and CDR2 is YSYEKL in the germline V gene. CDR3 DNA sequence: TGCGCCAGCAGCCAAGTGATTAACGGCGAGCAGTACTTC. It translates to CASSQVINGEQYF.

The J gene is TRBJ1-4, the V gene TRBV7-9, with 8 nucleotides matching TRBD1. Trimming removed 5 bases from V and 0 bases from J; junction bases left unmatched: 2. The germline V gene has CDR1 SEHNR and CDR2 FQNEAQ (reference sequence). The CDR3 covers 15 residues. The CDR3, as DNA: TGTGCCAGCAGCCGGGGACAGGCAACTAATGAAAAACTGTTTTTT. It is translated as CASSRGQATNEKLFF.

The J gene is TRBJ2-2, the V gene TRBV9; unclear D gene. This CDR3 comprises 13 residues. Germline V gene lookup returns CDR1 SGDLS and CDR2 YYNGEE. The ends were cut back, 2 bases at V and 4 bases at J, with 6 bases in the middle. The CDR3 bases are TGTGCCAGCAGCGTCGGCGGCACCGGGGAGCTGTTTTTT. Protein: CASSVGGTGELFF.

The V call is TRBV10-3, the J call TRBJ2-1; D is perhaps TRBD1 (6 bases). The germline V and J ends were trimmed by 3 bases and 9 bases, with 12 bases remaining between them. The CDR3 runs to 13 residues. Germline V gene sequence: CDR1 ENHRY, CDR2 SYGVKD. As DNA, the CDR3 is TGTGCCATCAGTGACTCGCAGGGGTCTGAGCAGTTCTTC. Its protein is CAISDSQGSEQFF.

Points on this clone: At one boundary the junction diverges from the germline segment, which might be a read error. In the same sample, other DNA sequences code for this CDR3. The chain employs TRBV7-2 and TRBJ1-4, with 7 bases lining up with TRBD1. Germline V gene sequence: CDR1 SGHTA, CDR2 FQGNSA. The CDR3 consists of 14 residues. Here the CDR3 reads CASSPTGSNEKLFF. In nucleotides, the CDR3 is TGCGCCAGCAGCCCGACAGGGTCTAATGAAAAACTGTTTTTT.

The chain carries TRBV18 and TRBJ2-3; TRBD2 is a possible D gene (5 bases). This CDR3 has 16 residues. Germline assignment: CDR1 KGHSH and CDR2 LQKENI. V lost 4 bases, J lost 0 bases, and 14 bases lay in between. The CDR3 spells CASSRKDGSSTDTQYF. The DNA of the CDR3 is TGTGCCAGCTCACGAAAGGATGGGAGCAGCACAGATACGCAGTATTTT.

The J gene is TRBJ1-4, the V gene TRBV2; D may be TRBD1 (5 bases). The germline CDR1 and CDR2 sequences are SNHLY and FYNNEI. The germline V and J ends were trimmed by 6 bases and 0 bases, with 5 bases remaining between them. CDR3 length: 13 residues. CDR3 in DNA: TGTGCCAGCAGGGACACAACTAATGAAAAACTGTTTTTT. This gives the protein CASRDTTNEKLFF.

The V gene is TRBV28, the J gene TRBJ2-7, with D unclear. With 7 bases removed from V and 1 base from J, the gap between germline ends came to 11 bases. Germline-derived CDR1 and CDR2 are MDHEN and SYDVKM. The CDR3 length is 13 residues. CDR3 amino acids: CASTPGQSYEQYF. CDR3 DNA sequence: TGTGCCAGCACGCCTGGGCAATCCTACGAGCAGTACTTC.

The chain joins TRBV5-1 to TRBJ1-4, with D perhaps TRBD1 (6 bases). The CDR3 runs to 14 residues. Trimming took off 5 bases at V and 5 bases at J, with 13 bases between the two ends. Germline CDR1 SGHRS, CDR2 YFSETQ. CDR3 nucleotides: TGCGCCAGCAGAGAGGACAGTCGAAATGAAAAACTGTTTTTT. Translating gives CASREDSRNEKLFF.

The rearrangement joins TRBV27 to TRBJ2-1; 14 nucleotides match TRBD2. This CDR3 is 16 amino acids long. J lost 7 bases, V lost 6 bases, and 8 bases had no gene match. Germline CDR1 is MNHEY and CDR2 is SMNVEV (reference sequence). For the CDR3, the DNA is TGTGCCAGCAGCCGGACCTGGACTAGCGGGAGGAATGAGCAGTTCTTC. This gives the protein CASSRTWTSGRNEQFF.

The rearrangement uses TRBV5-1 and TRBJ1-4; TRBD1 aligns across 8 bases. CDR3 length equals 15 residues. CDR1 and CDR2 (germline): SGHRS, YFSETQ. After removal of 0 bases from V and 12 bases from J, the junction contained 10 bases not matched to a gene. CDR3 sequence reads: CASSLGTGTLVELFF. CDR3 sequence (DNA): TGCGCCAGCAGCTTGGGGACAGGGACGTTGGTCGAACTGTTTTTT.

With respect to this clone: The CDR3 ends on some other residue instead of the conserved phenylalanine or tryptophan, so this is likely a read error. The chain couples TRBV5-6 to TRBJ1-1; D uncertain. The CDR3 has 12 residues. Trimming took 1 base from V and 4 from J, leaving 5 bases between them. Germline assignment: CDR1 SGHDT and CDR2 YYEEEE. This chain's CDR3 is CASSLISTEAFL. CDR3 DNA sequence: TGTGCCAGCAGCTTGATTAGCACTGAAGCTTTCCTT.

The chain links TRBV6-5 to TRBJ1-1; 11 bases align to TRBD1. V lost 6 bases, J lost 6 bases, and 3 bases stayed unmatched. The V gene's germline CDR1 is MNHEY and CDR2 SVGAGI. This CDR3 is built from 13 residues. The CDR3 loop is CASRDRGLSEAFF. CDR3 nucleotides: TGTGCCAGCAGGGACAGGGGGCTCTCTGAAGCTTTCTTT.

This chain connects TRBV29-1 to TRBJ2-1, with D unclear. This CDR3 is built from 14 residues. The V gene's germline CDR1 is SQVTM and CDR2 ANQGSEA. V dropped 5 bases and J dropped 9 bases, with 20 bases sitting between them. The CDR3 DNA sequence: TGCAGCGTTTCTCTACTGTCCTTTTTTGGTGAGCAGTTCTTC. The encoded protein is CSVSLLSFFGEQFF.

CDR3 sequence (DNA): TGTGCCAGCAGTCTGGGCGTTCGGCAGCCCCAGCATTTT. Translation gives CASSLGVRQPQHF. The chain links TRBV28 to TRBJ1-5; D not certain. The CDR3 is made up of 13 amino acids. The ends were cut back, 5 bases at V and 7 bases at J, with 12 bases in the middle. Germline V gene sequence: CDR1 MDHEN, CDR2 SYDVKM.